This TCR beta chain was observed in a study of technical replicates of blood from several donors. The assay was immunoSEQ multiplex PCR, and TCRdb's table has in-frame clones only and misses some. There are about 62,000 clones in the sample; 89% occur only once, and approximately 5% lies in the top ten. CDR1 is SGHVS, CDR2 FQNEAQ, per germline. This CDR3 has 16 amino acids. J gave up 5 bases and V 5 bases, and 14 bases lay outside the gene matches. The sequence derives from a human donor in good health. Some clones in this sample may be carry-over from other donors' samples. Input material: PBMCs. J is TRBJ2-5 and V is TRBV7-8, with 7 bases aligning to TRBD2. In DNA form, the CDR3 reads TGTGCCAGCAGCCAAAGACGGACTAGGAGGAAGGAGACCCAGTACTTC. This codes for CASSQRRTRRKETQYF.